This TCR beta chain was found in a study of shared clonotypes between healthy human individuals. CDR1 and CDR2 from the germline V gene are SGDLS and YYNGEE. Trimming cost V 3 bases and J 0 bases; bases outside gene matches: 7. The CDR3 totals 16 residues. Method: immunoSEQ multiplex PCR; TCRdb's copy keeps in-frame clones and lacks some. The sample carries over a million clones, 60% to 80% recorded once. The receptor was isolated from a man aged 18 to 29 in good health. The chain carries TRBV9 and TRBJ2-3; 7 positions agree with TRBD2. Sequencing was done on a sample of memory CD4+ T cells sorted from blood. Subset reported: CD45RA-negative fraction. This CDR3 is CASSARGGASTDTQYF. CDR3 bases: TGTGCCAGCAGCGCCCGCGGGGGTGCTAGCACAGATACGCAGTATTTT.